Listed here is a single T cell receptor beta chain. This clone was picked up one time. The specificity of this receptor is unknown. No qualities accompany the bases; no much larger clone lies one base away. Trimming accounts for 3 bases at V and 3 bases at J, while the number of junction bases matched to no gene is 8. From the germline V gene (reference sequence), CDR1 is LGHDT and CDR2 is YNNKEL. The CDR3 spans 17 residues, from the cysteine through the phenylalanine. CDR3 DNA is the only sequence kept; it has 51 bases, read in frame from the first base. The CDR3 regions of human TCRbeta chains were subjected to immunosequencing. In the authors' own workflow: TCRs in the repertoires were compared against a reference library of SARS-CoV-2-specific TCRs that had been generated with the MIRA antigen-specificity platform. Breadth meant the fraction of unique TCRs that were SARS-CoV-2-associated, whereas depth meant the fraction of total T cells that were SARS-CoV-2-associated. Using the MIRA data, each spike-specific TCR was mapped to the spike region that the TCR reacts to and placed in a CD4 or CD8 class. Log10-transformed breadth and depth values were compared by one-way ANOVA with Sidak's multiple comparisons tests. TCRdb obtained this table from immuneACCESS and retained in-frame rearrangements with V and J assigned. These tables miss some clones; where compared with another copy, unresolved V genes account for less than half of the shortfall, and the remainder is unexplained. V and J calls and clone size come straight from that table; D and trimming were deduced from the DNA. The sample has roughly 120,000 clones on record, around 90% of them singletons. The ten most abundant clones make up under 3.5% of the sample.

The time point label on this specimen signifies: baseline before first vaccination. Vaccinee samples were obtained from the UK trials COV001 and COV002, which included a single-blind randomized controlled phase 2/3 trial of AZD1222 (ChAdOx1 nCoV-19) in healthy adults. Trial participant PBMC samples were collected at day 0 and day 28 after the second dose for TCRbeta chain sequencing. These data belong to a study of T cell responses to AZD1222 COVID-19 vaccine (dated by TCRdb to the early 2020s). With regard to the full study: AZD1222 recipients given second doses at about 4 weeks or at about 12 weeks were pooled, since spike-specific TCR depth and breadth were not found to differ between the two schedules. TCR sequencing covered more than 230 trial participants: 207 given two doses of AZD1222 and approximately 25 given two doses of MenACWY control vaccine. Enrollment into the trials was organized by age into subgroups of 18-55, 56-69 and 70-plus years, and those subgroups contained roughly 150, 30 and 60 TCR-sequenced participants, respectively. General study outcomes and caveats: Nearly half of unique spike-specific TCRs reportedly recognized epitopes outside regions mutated in the B.1.351 and B.1.1.7 variants. Participants were mostly white British and included more females than males, and it was suggested by the authors that clonal diversity may have been underestimated. In the small 56-69-year group, the increase in depth fell short of significance, most likely because of low power. Because no day 14 peak-response samples were available, repertoires were characterized only after the peak T cell response. Conclusions about previously exposed vaccinees are limited because only a handful of AZD1222 recipients were SARS-CoV-2 seropositive at baseline. After two AZD1222 doses, both the breadth and the depth of spike-specific TCRs were significantly higher than at day 0 and than in MenACWY recipients. The whole spike protein was spanned by vaccine-associated CD4 TCRs, and dominant responses were seen in regions 160-218 and 743-854.

The material was peripheral blood, obtained on day 0 of AZD1222 vaccination. This chain joins TRBV3-1 (or the pseudogene TRBV3-2) to TRBJ1-1; 12 of the junction bases match TRBD1. The receptor comes from an adult in good health. Here is the DNA: TGTGCCAGCAGCCACTGGGGGACAGGGGGCGGTTACACTGAAGCTTTCTTT. This is translated as CASSHWGTGGGYTEAFF.